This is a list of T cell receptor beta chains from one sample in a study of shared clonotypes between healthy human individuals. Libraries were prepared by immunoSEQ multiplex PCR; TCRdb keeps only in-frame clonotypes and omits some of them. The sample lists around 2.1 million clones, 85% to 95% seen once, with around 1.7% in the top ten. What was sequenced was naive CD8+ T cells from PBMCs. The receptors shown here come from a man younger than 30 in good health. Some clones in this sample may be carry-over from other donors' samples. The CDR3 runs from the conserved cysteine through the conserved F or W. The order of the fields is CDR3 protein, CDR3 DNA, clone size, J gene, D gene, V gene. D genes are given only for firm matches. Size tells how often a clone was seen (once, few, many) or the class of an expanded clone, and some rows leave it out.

CASLGTGELAKNIQYF,TGCGCCAGCCTGGGGACAGGAGAGCTAGCCAAAAACATTCAGTACTTC,NA,TRBJ2-4,TRBD1,TRBV10-2
CASSWTSVYYEQYF,TGTGCCAGCAGTTGGACTAGCGTCTACTACGAGCAGTACTTC,NA,TRBJ2-7,TRBD2,TRBV6-5
CASSQEFPARGRISTEAFF,TGTGCCAGCAGCCAAGAGTTCCCAGCCAGGGGGCGAATCTCCACTGAAGCTTTCTTT,NA,TRBJ1-1,TRBD1,TRBV14
CASSQDIGGSYGYTF,TGTGCCAGCAGCCAAGATATAGGGGGGTCCTATGGCTACACCTTC,NA,TRBJ1-2,NA,TRBV14
CASSHRQTSGAYEQYF,TGCGCCAGCAGCCACAGACAGACTAGCGGAGCTTACGAGCAGTACTTC,NA,TRBJ2-7,TRBD2,TRBV4-1
CASSLYNRQNTEAFF,TGTGCCAGCAGTTTATACAACAGACAGAACACTGAAGCTTTCTTT,once,TRBJ1-1,NA,TRBV27
CASSGGMNYEQYF,TGTGCCAGCAGTGGGGGGATGAACTACGAGCAGTACTTC,NA,TRBJ2-7,NA,TRBV6-5
CASSHWVPGLAGTDTQYF,TGCGCCAGCAGCCATTGGGTACCGGGACTAGCCGGCACAGATACGCAGTATTTT,NA,TRBJ2-3,TRBD2,TRBV4-3
CASSLVQGTNTEAFF,TGTGCCAGCAGCTTAGTACAGGGGACTAACACTGAAGCTTTCTTT,NA,TRBJ1-1,TRBD1,TRBV7-9
CATTDRDQETQYF,TGTGCCACCACGGACAGGGATCAAGAGACCCAGTACTTC,NA,TRBJ2-5,TRBD1,TRBV15
CAISEGSGGYF,TGTGCCATCAGTGAAGGGTCAGGGGGGTACTTC,NA,TRBJ2-7,TRBD1,TRBV10-3
CASREEGFQETQYF,TGTGCCAGCCGTGAAGAGGGTTTCCAAGAGACCCAGTACTTC,NA,TRBJ2-5,NA,TRBV25-1
CASSLDRVGQETQYF,TGTGCCAGCAGCTTGGATCGGGTTGGGCAAGAGACCCAGTACTTC,NA,TRBJ2-5,NA,TRBV5-4
CASTSRLRGSIETQYF,TGTGCCAGCACTTCCCGCTTGCGCGGGAGTATAGAGACCCAGTACTTC,NA,TRBJ2-5,TRBD2,TRBV25-1
CSAWGTDMNTEAFF,TGCAGCGCTTGGGGGACAGACATGAACACTGAAGCTTTCTTT,NA,TRBJ1-1,TRBD1,TRBV29-1
CASSHGKGGRGVNTEAFF,TGCGCCAGCAGCCACGGTAAGGGGGGCAGGGGAGTGAACACTGAAGCTTTCTTT,NA,TRBJ1-1,NA,TRBV5-1
CSVREHGELFF,TGCAGCGTCCGGGAGCACGGGGAGCTGTTTTTT,few,TRBJ2-2,NA,TRBV29-1
CASSYPAGGETQYF,TGTGCCAGCAGCTACCCCGCCGGGGGAGAGACCCAGTACTTC,once,TRBJ2-5,NA,TRBV11-2
CASSIGGFYGYTF,TGTGCCAGTAGTATAGGAGGATTCTATGGCTACACCTTC,few,TRBJ1-2,NA,TRBV19
CASAPGGANQPQHF,TGTGCTAGTGCCCCCGGGGGGGCCAATCAGCCCCAGCATTTT,NA,TRBJ1-5,NA,TRBV12-5
CASVRTSPYEQYF,TGTGCCAGCGTGCGGACTAGTCCGTACGAGCAGTACTTC,NA,TRBJ2-7,TRBD2,TRBV6-1
CAISETGGPYNEQFF,TGTGCCATCAGTGAGACCGGGGGCCCCTACAATGAGCAGTTCTTC,NA,TRBJ2-1,NA,TRBV10-3
CASSTNRESSYNEQFF,TGTGCCAGCAGCACAAACAGGGAAAGCTCCTACAATGAGCAGTTCTTC,NA,TRBJ2-1,NA,TRBV28
CASSPGSGSYNEQFF,TGTGCCAGCAGTCCAGGGAGCGGCTCCTACAATGAGCAGTTCTTC,NA,TRBJ2-1,NA,TRBV2
CASSPTGQGRPLAGEDTQYF,TGCGCCAGCAGCCCGACGGGACAGGGACGGCCGTTAGCGGGAGAAGATACGCAGTATTTT,NA,TRBJ2-3,NA,TRBV4-1
CASSWGWEAGQPQHF,TGTGCCAGCAGCTGGGGGTGGGAGGCAGGTCAGCCCCAGCATTTT,NA,TRBJ1-5,NA,TRBV7-2
CASRSDHLYGYTF,TGTGCCAGCCGCTCAGATCACCTCTATGGCTACACCTTC,NA,TRBJ1-2,NA,TRBV5-8
CASSWDRGLETQYF,TGTGCCAGCAGCTGGGACAGGGGGCTTGAGACCCAGTACTTC,NA,TRBJ2-5,TRBD1,TRBV7-9
CASSLGRAYEQFF,TGTGCCAGCAGTTTAGGCAGGGCCTATGAGCAGTTCTTC,NA,TRBJ2-1,NA,TRBV27
CASSPLGVSSGNTIYF,TGTGCCAGCAGCCCGTTGGGGGTGAGCTCTGGAAACACCATATATTTT,NA,TRBJ1-3,NA,TRBV7-9
CASSPGLVSYEQYF,TGTGCCAGCAGCCCAGGGCTTGTCAGCTACGAGCAGTACTTC,NA,TRBJ2-7,NA,TRBV14
CASSVGLWTSGYQETQYF,TGTGCCAGCAGCGTAGGGCTTTGGACTAGCGGGTACCAAGAGACCCAGTACTTC,NA,TRBJ2-5,TRBD2,TRBV9
CASSEYEQYF,TGTGCCAGCAGCGAATACGAGCAGTACTTC,NA,TRBJ2-7,NA,TRBV7-9
CASSLHPYSSGANVLTF,TGTGCCAGCAGTCTCCACCCCTACAGCTCTGGGGCCAACGTCCTGACTTTC,once,TRBJ2-6,NA,TRBV27
CASSFLGIASYEQYF,TGTGCCAGCAGCTTTCTCGGGATTGCCTCCTACGAGCAGTACTTC,NA,TRBJ2-7,NA,TRBV7-9
CASSQDLGLPNEQYF,TGCGCCAGCAGCCAAGATCTGGGGTTGCCGAACGAGCAGTACTTC,NA,TRBJ2-7,NA,TRBV4-3
CASRGVSYNEQFF,TGTGCCAGCAGGGGGGTTTCCTACAATGAGCAGTTCTTC,NA,TRBJ2-1,NA,TRBV27
CASSQGTRDSSYEQYF,TGCGCCAGCAGCCAAGGGACCCGGGACAGCTCCTACGAGCAGTACTTC,NA,TRBJ2-7,TRBD1,TRBV4-3
CASSFAEKLFF,TGTGCCAGCAGCTTCGCCGAAAAACTGTTTTTT,few,TRBJ1-4,NA,TRBV7-9